The rows below give T cell receptor beta chains drawn from one sample of a study of blood T cell repertoires in COVID-19. Here immunoSEQ multiplex PCR was the method, and the copy in TCRdb shows in-frame clones only, minus some. The sample contains roughly 120,000 clones, approximately 84% of which appear only once. Material: peripheral blood. These receptors came from a man aged 70 or older with active or convalescent COVID-19. CDR3s include the opening cysteine and the closing phenylalanine or tryptophan. Each record gives: CDR3 protein, CDR3 DNA, J gene, clone size, D gene, V gene. The D gene is left open where the match is weak. Only part of the rows carry a size: once, few, many, or a class if the clone is expanded.

CDR3: CASRDRSGVRGNQPQHF
DNA: TGTGCCAGCCGTGACAGGTCTGGGGTTCGGGGCAATCAGCCCCAGCATTTT
J: TRBJ1-5
size: NA
D: NA
V: TRBV28

CDR3: CASSPGQGHYTF
DNA: TGTGCCAGCAGCCCCGGACAGGGGCACTACACCTTC
J: TRBJ1-2
size: NA
D: TRBD1
V: TRBV27

CDR3: CASGGQTNTEAFF
DNA: TGCGCCAGCGGGGGACAGACAAACACTGAAGCTTTCTTT
J: TRBJ1-1
size: NA
D: TRBD1
V: TRBV5-1

CDR3: CASSTRTSGRVTGANVLTF
DNA: TGTGCCAGCAGTACACGGACTAGCGGGAGGGTAACTGGGGCCAACGTCCTGACTTTC
J: TRBJ2-6
size: few
D: TRBD2
V: TRBV6-2/TRBV6-3

CDR3: CASALAGGHNEQFF
DNA: TGTGCTAGTGCTTTAGCGGGGGGCCACAATGAGCAGTTCTTC
J: TRBJ2-1
size: NA
D: TRBD2
V: TRBV12-5

CDR3: CASSSRLAGGPIQETQYF
DNA: TGTGCCAGCAGCTCCCGACTAGCGGGGGGCCCCATCCAAGAGACCCAGTACTTC
J: TRBJ2-5
size: NA
D: TRBD2
V: TRBV5-8

CDR3: CASSQRDSPYEQYF
DNA: TGCGCCAGCAGCCAGAGGGACAGCCCCTACGAGCAGTACTTC
J: TRBJ2-7
size: NA
D: TRBD1
V: TRBV4-1

CDR3: CASSYSSYSNQPQHF
DNA: TGTGCCAGCAGTTACTCGTCTTATAGCAATCAGCCCCAGCATTTT
J: TRBJ1-5
size: NA
D: NA
V: TRBV6-5

CDR3: CASSRQSDPSGTQYF
DNA: TGTGCCAGCAGCAGACAATCGGACCCCTCGGGAACCCAGTACTTC
J: TRBJ2-5
size: NA
D: NA
V: TRBV7-8

CDR3: CASSPQAGNTEAFF
DNA: TGTGCCAGCAGCCCCCAGGCGGGGAACACTGAAGCTTTCTTT
J: TRBJ1-1
size: many
D: NA
V: TRBV7-9

CDR3: CAWSVSQGNQPQHF
DNA: TGTGCCTGGAGTGTAAGTCAGGGCAATCAGCCCCAGCATTTT
J: TRBJ1-5
size: NA
D: NA
V: TRBV30

CDR3: CASSLGGLITGELFF
DNA: TGTGCCAGCAGCTTGGGAGGACTGATCACCGGGGAGCTGTTTTTT
J: TRBJ2-2
size: NA
D: NA
V: TRBV11-1

CDR3: CASSQKGAVGTQYF
DNA: TGTGCCAGCAGCCAAAAAGGGGCCGTGGGGACCCAGTACTTC
J: TRBJ2-5
size: NA
D: NA
V: TRBV7-2

CDR3: CASRGGDTGQPQHF
DNA: TGTGCCAGCAGGGGAGGGGACACAGGTCAGCCCCAGCATTTT
J: TRBJ1-5
size: NA
D: NA
V: TRBV2

CDR3: CASRPGTGGNYGYTF
DNA: TGTGCCAGCAGACCAGGGACAGGGGGAAACTATGGCTACACCTTC
J: TRBJ1-2
size: NA
D: TRBD1
V: TRBV27

CDR3: CGTVDRGAYEQYF
DNA: TGCGGGACGGTGGACAGGGGAGCCTACGAGCAGTACTTC
J: TRBJ2-7
size: NA
D: TRBD1
V: TRBV29-1

CDR3: CASRLAAGLAGGSREQFF
DNA: TGTGCCAGCAGATTAGCCGCGGGACTAGCGGGAGGGTCACGTGAGCAGTTCTTC
J: TRBJ2-1
size: NA
D: TRBD2
V: TRBV7-2

CDR3: CASSDSGGAYNEQFF
DNA: TGTGCCAGCAGTGATAGCGGGGGGGCCTACAATGAGCAGTTCTTC
J: TRBJ2-1
size: once
D: TRBD2
V: TRBV2

CDR3: CASSPGTSGGEQFF
DNA: TGTGCCAGCTCACCCGGGACTAGCGGGGGTGAGCAGTTCTTC
J: TRBJ2-1
size: NA
D: TRBD2
V: TRBV18

CDR3: CASSISFGSGNTIYF
DNA: TGTGCCAGTAGTATAAGTTTCGGCTCTGGAAACACCATATATTTT
J: TRBJ1-3
size: NA
D: NA
V: TRBV19

CDR3: CASTAAGANYGYTF
DNA: TGCGCCAGCACTGCCGCCGGTGCTAACTATGGCTACACCTTC
J: TRBJ1-2
size: few
D: NA
V: TRBV10-1

CDR3: CASSLRQGGIAQETQYF
DNA: TGTGCCAGCAGTTTAAGACAGGGGGGGATCGCGCAAGAGACCCAGTACTTC
J: TRBJ2-5
size: few
D: TRBD1
V: TRBV28